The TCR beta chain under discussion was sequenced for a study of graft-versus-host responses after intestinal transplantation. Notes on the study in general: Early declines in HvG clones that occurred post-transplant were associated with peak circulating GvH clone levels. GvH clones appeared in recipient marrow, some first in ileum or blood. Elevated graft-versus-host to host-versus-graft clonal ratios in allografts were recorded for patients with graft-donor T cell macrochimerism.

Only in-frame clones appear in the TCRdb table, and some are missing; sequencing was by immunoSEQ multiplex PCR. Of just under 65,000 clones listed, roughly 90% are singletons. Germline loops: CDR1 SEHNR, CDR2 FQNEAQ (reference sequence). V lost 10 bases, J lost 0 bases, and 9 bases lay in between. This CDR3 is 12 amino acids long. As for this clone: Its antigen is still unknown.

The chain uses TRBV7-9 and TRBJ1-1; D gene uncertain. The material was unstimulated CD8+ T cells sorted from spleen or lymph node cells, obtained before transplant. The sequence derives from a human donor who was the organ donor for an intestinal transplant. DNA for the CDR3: TGTGCCACGAGGTCCATGAACACTGAAGCTTTCTTT. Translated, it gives CATRSMNTEAFF.